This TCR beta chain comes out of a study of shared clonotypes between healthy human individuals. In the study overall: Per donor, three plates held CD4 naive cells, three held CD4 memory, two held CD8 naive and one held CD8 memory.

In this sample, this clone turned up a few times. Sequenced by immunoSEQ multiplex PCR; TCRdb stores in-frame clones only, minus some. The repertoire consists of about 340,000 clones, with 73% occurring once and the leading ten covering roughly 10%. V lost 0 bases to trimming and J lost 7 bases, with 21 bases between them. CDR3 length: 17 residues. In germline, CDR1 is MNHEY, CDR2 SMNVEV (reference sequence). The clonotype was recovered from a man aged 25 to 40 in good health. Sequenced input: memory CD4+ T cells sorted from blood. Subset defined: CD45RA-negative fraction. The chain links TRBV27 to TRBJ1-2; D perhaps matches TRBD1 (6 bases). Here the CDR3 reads CASSLSLSGAKIRGYTF. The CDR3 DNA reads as TGTGCCAGCAGTTTATCCCTTTCAGGGGCAAAGATACGTGGCTACACCTTC.